The rows below give T cell receptor beta chains drawn from one sample of a study of blood T cell repertoires in COVID-19. Libraries were prepared by immunoSEQ multiplex PCR; TCRdb keeps only in-frame clonotypes and omits some of them. Altogether 170,000 or so clones are present, around 87% being singletons, with the ten largest covering roughly 2.5%. Sequences were obtained from peripheral blood. These receptors all come from a man aged 35-49 years with active or convalescent COVID-19. The CDR3 runs from the conserved cysteine through the conserved F or W. Each record gives: CDR3 length, D gene, V gene, J gene, clone size, CDR3 protein, CDR3 DNA. The D gene is left open where the match is weak. Expanded clones get a size class; other rows say once, few or many, or leave the size out.

14	TRBD1	TRBV25-1	TRBJ1-1	-	CASRAPGGQSEAFF	TGTGCCAGCAGGGCCCCAGGGGGCCAATCTGAAGCTTTCTTT
15	-	TRBV5-1	TRBJ2-5	-	CASSLVRASQETQYF	TGCGCCAGCAGCTTGGTCAGGGCTTCCCAAGAGACCCAGTACTTC
14	TRBD2	TRBV5-4	TRBJ2-1	-	CASSSSGGATEQFF	TGTGCCAGCAGCTCTAGCGGGGGGGCCACTGAGCAGTTCTTC
16	TRBD1	TRBV28	TRBJ1-1	-	CASSPSRGLGNTEAFF	TGTGCCAGCAGCCCCTCCAGGGGGTTGGGTAACACTGAAGCTTTCTTT
14	-	TRBV18	TRBJ1-1	-	CASSPNSRNTEAFF	TGTGCCAGCTCACCAAACAGTAGGAACACTGAAGCTTTCTTT
13	-	TRBV7-3	TRBJ1-2	-	CASSTREAYGYTF	TGTGCCAGCAGCACACGGGAGGCATATGGCTACACCTTC
15	TRBD1	TRBV4-2	TRBJ1-2	-	CASSQEGSGTEGYTF	TGTGCCAGCAGCCAAGAGGGTTCCGGGACAGAGGGCTACACCTTC
14	TRBD1	TRBV29-1	TRBJ2-7	-	CSVRGGTGEYEQYF	TGCAGCGTACGTGGCGGGACAGGGGAATACGAGCAGTACTTC
16	-	TRBV18	TRBJ1-4	-	CASSPVRQWPNEKLFF	TGTGCCAGCTCACCGGTAAGACAGTGGCCAAATGAAAAACTGTTTTTT
16	-	TRBV12-2	TRBJ2-7	-	CASRLAHRQGPYEQYF	TGTGCAAGTCGCTTAGCGCATCGACAGGGACCCTACGAGCAGTACTTC
15	-	TRBV27	TRBJ2-1	-	CASSPGVAGYNEQFF	TGTGCCAGCAGTCCGGGGGTAGCAGGGTACAATGAGCAGTTCTTC
15	TRBD1	TRBV6-5	TRBJ2-7	-	CASSIGTGGSYEQYF	TGTGCCAGCAGTATCGGGACAGGGGGCTCCTACGAGCAGTACTTC
14	-	TRBV14	TRBJ1-1	few	CASSQLGEGTEAFF	TGTGCCAGCAGCCAATTAGGTGAGGGCACTGAAGCTTTCTTT
17	TRBD2	TRBV20-1	TRBJ2-7	-	CSASGLAGDLTSYEQYF	TGCAGTGCAAGTGGGCTAGCGGGGGACCTAACTTCCTACGAGCAGTACTTC
14	TRBD1	TRBV28	TRBJ1-1	few	CASKNRGLNTEAFF	TGTGCCAGCAAGAACAGGGGCCTGAACACTGAAGCTTTCTTT
18	-	TRBV15	TRBJ2-3	-	CATSREPRGRGSTDTQYF	TGTGCCACCAGCAGAGAACCCAGGGGTCGCGGGTCCACAGATACGCAGTATTTT
15	TRBD1	TRBV4-1	TRBJ1-5	-	CASSTRDRDNQPQHF	TGCGCCAGCAGCACCCGGGACAGGGACAATCAGCCCCAGCATTTT
14	-	TRBV21-1	TRBJ2-7	-	CASSKGDTTYEQYF	TGTGCCAGCAGCAAAGGGGACACAACCTACGAGCAGTACTTC
13	-	TRBV7-2	TRBJ1-1	-	CASSTQGNTEAFF	TGTGCCAGCAGCACCCAGGGGAACACTGAAGCTTTCTTT
15	TRBD2	TRBV2	TRBJ2-5	-	CASSEDSGAQETQYF	TGTGCCAGCAGTGAGGATAGCGGGGCACAAGAGACCCAGTACTTC
16	-	TRBV24-1	TRBJ2-5	-	CATSDPPPHLPGTQYF	TGTGCCACCAGTGACCCTCCCCCCCACCTACCGGGGACCCAGTACTTC
13	-	TRBV6-5	TRBJ1-2	-	CASYRYSYYGYTF	TGTGCCAGCTACAGGTATTCTTACTATGGCTACACCTTC
15	TRBD1	TRBV6-5	TRBJ1-6	-	CASSNDRGANSPLHF	TGTGCCAGCAGTAACGACAGGGGGGCAAATTCACCCCTCCACTTT
13	-	TRBV12-3/TRBV12-4	TRBJ1-1	-	CASSLDGNTEAFF	TGTGCCAGCAGTTTAGACGGGAACACTGAAGCTTTCTTT
12	-	TRBV30	TRBJ1-3	once	CGFAEAGNTIYF	TGTGGTTTTGCAGAGGCTGGAAACACCATATATTTT
15	-	TRBV23-1	TRBJ1-3	-	CASSQTGDSGNTIYF	TGCGCCAGCAGTCAAACGGGGGACTCTGGAAACACCATATATTTT
15	TRBD2	TRBV7-8	TRBJ2-7	-	CASSPRSSGGYEQYF	TGTGCCAGCAGCCCCAGGTCAAGCGGGGGTTACGAGCAGTACTTC